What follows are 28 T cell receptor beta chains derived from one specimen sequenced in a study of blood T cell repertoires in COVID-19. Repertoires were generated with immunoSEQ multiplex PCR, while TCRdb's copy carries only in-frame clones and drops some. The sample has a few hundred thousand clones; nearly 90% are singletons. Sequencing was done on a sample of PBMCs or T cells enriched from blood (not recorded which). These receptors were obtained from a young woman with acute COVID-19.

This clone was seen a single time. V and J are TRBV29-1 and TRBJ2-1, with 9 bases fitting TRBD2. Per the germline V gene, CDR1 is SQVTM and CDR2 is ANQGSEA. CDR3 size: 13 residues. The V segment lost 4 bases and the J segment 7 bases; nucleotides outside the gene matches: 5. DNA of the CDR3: TGCAGCGTTGGGACTAGCGAGGCTAATGAGCAGTTCTTC. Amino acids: CSVGTSEANEQFF.

CDR3 in DNA: TGTGCCAGCAGCTTGGATCCGGGAAACGGCTACGAGCAGTACTTC. Protein product: CASSLDPGNGYEQYF. The chain carries TRBV5-4 and TRBJ2-7, with D perhaps TRBD2 (5 bases). The V end lost 0 bases, the J end lost 3 bases, and 13 bases lay between the germline ends. Germline V gene lookup returns CDR1 SGHNT and CDR2 YYREEE (reference sequence). The CDR3 has 15 residues. The whole variable domain, remainder taken from reference TRBV5-4 and TRBJ2-7, is ETGVTQSPTHLIKTRGQQVTLRCSSQSGHNTVSWYQQALGQGPQFIFQYYREEENGRGNFPPRFSGLQFPNYSSELNVNALELDDSALYLCASSLDPGNGYEQYFGPGTRLTVT.

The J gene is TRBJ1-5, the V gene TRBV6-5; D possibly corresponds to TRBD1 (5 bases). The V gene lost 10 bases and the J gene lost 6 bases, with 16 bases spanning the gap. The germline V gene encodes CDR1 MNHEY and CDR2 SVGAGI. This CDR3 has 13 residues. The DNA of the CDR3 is TGTGCCATCTCAAGGGGTTTAAGTCAGCCCCAGCATTTT. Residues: CAISRGLSQPQHF.

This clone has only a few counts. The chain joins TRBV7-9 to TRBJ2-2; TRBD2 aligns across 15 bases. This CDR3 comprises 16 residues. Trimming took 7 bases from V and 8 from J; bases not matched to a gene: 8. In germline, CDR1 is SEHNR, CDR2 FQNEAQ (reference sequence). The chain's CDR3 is CASTKPGLAGGGELFF. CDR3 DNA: TGTGCCAGCACCAAACCGGGACTAGCGGGAGGTGGGGAGCTGTTTTTT.

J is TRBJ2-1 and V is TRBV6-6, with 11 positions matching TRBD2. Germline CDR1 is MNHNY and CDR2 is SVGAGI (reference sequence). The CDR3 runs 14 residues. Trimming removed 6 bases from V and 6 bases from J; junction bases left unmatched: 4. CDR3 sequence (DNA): TGTGCCAGCAGACTAGCGGGAGCCGCCAATGAGCAGTTCTTC. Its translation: CASRLAGAANEQFF.

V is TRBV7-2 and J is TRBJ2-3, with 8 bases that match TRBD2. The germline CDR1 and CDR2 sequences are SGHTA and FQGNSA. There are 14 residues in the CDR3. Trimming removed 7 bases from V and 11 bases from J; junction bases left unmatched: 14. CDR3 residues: CASTSGIFGTRQYF. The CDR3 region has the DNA TGTGCCAGCACCTCAGGGATATTCGGGACTAGGCAGTATTTT.

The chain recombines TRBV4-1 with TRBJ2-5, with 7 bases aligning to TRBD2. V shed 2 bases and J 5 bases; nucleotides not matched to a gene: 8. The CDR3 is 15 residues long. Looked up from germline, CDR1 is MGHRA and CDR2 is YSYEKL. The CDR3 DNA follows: TGCGCCAGCAGCCAACCGATCTGGGGAGGGGAGACCCAGTACTTC. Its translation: CASSQPIWGGETQYF.

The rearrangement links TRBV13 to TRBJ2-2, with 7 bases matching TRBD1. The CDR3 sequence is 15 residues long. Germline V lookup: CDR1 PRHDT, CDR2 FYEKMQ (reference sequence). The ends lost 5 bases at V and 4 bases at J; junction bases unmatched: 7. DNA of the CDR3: TGTGCCAGCAGCCTCCTAGGGGGCGGCACCGGGGAGCTGTTTTTT. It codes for CASSLLGGGTGELFF. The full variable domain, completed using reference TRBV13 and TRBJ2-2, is AAGVIQSPRHLIKEKRETATLKCYPIPRHDTVYWYQQGPGQDPQFLISFYEKMQSDKGSIPDRFSAQQFSDYHSELNMSSLELGDSALYFCASSLLGGGTGELFFGEGSRLTVL.

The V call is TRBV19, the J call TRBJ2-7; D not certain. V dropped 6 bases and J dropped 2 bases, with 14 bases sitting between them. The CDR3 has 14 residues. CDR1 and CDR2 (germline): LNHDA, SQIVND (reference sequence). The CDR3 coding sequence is TGTGCCAGTAGCGTAACTTCTTCCACCTACGAGCAGTACTTC. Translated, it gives CASSVTSSTYEQYF.

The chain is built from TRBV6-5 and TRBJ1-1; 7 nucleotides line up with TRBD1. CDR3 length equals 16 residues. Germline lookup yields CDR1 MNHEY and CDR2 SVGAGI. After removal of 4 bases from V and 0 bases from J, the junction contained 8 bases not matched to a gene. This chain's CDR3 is CASSSGGGQMNTEAFF. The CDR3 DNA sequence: TGTGCCAGCAGTTCTGGTGGGGGACAGATGAACACTGAAGCTTTCTTT.

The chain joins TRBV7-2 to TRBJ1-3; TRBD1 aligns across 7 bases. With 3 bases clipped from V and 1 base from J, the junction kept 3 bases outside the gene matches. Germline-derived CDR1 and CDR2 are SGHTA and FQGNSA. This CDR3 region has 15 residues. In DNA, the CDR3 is TGTGCCAGCAGCTTTGACAGGGTATCTGGAAACACCATATATTTT. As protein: CASSFDRVSGNTIYF. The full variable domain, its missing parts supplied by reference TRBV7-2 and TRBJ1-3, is GAGVSQSPSNKVTEKGKDVELRCDPISGHTALYWYRQSLGQGLEFLIYFQGNSAPDKSGLPSDRFSAERTGGSVSTLTIQRTQQEDSAVYLCASSFDRVSGNTIYFGEGSWLTVV.

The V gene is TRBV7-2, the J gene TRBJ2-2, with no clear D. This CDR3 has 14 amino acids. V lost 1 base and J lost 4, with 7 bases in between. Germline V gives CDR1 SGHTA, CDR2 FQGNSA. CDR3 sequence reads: CASSLVAFTGELFF. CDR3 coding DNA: TGTGCCAGCAGCTTAGTAGCATTCACCGGGGAGCTGTTTTTT.

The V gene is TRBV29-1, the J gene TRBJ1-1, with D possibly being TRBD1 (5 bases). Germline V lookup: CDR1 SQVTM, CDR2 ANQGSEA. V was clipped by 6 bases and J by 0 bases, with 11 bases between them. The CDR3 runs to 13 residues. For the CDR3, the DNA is TGCAGCGTCGAGTGGGGGGTGAACACTGAAGCTTTCTTT. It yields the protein CSVEWGVNTEAFF.

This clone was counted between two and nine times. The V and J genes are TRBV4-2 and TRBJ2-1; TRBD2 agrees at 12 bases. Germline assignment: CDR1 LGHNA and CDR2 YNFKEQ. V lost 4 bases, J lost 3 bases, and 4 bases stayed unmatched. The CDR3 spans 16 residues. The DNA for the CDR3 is TGTGCCAGCAGCCCCGGGACTAGCGGGTTCTACAATGAGCAGTTCTTC. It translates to CASSPGTSGFYNEQFF.

CDR3 sequence (DNA): TGTGCCAGCAAACTCAGACAGGAGAACACTGAAGCTTTCTTT. Its translation is CASKLRQENTEAFF. The chain combines TRBV19 with TRBJ1-1; the D gene is possibly TRBD1 (6 bases). Trimming shortened V by 9 bases and J by 1 base, and 15 bases separated the two germline ends. CDR3 length: 14 residues. Germline CDR1 reads LNHDA; CDR2 reads SQIVND (reference sequence).

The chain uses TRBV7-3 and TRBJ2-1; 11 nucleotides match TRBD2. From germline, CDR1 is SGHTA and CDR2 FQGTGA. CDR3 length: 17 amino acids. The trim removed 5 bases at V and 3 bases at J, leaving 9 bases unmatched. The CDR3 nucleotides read TGTGCCAGCAGCCCAGCCGGACTAGCGGGCCTCTACAATGAGCAGTTCTTC. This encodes CASSPAGLAGLYNEQFF.

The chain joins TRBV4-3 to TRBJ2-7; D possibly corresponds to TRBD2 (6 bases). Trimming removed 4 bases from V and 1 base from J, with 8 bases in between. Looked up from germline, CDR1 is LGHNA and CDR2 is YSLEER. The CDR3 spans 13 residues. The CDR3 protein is CASSLGGSYEQYF. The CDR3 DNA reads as TGCGCCAGCAGCCTGGGGGGATCCTACGAGCAGTACTTC.

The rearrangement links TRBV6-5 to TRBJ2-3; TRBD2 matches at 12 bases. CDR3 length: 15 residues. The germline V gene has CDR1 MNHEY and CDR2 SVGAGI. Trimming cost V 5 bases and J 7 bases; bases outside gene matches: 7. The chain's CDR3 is CASSPGTSGRNTQYF. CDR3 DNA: TGTGCCAGCAGTCCAGGGACTAGCGGGCGAAATACGCAGTATTTT.

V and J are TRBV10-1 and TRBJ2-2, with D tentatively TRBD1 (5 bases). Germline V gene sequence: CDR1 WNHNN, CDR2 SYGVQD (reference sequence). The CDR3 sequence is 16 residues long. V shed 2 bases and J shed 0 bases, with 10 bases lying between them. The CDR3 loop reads CASSEARQTNTGELFF. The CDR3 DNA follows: TGCGCCAGCAGTGAGGCTAGACAGACGAACACCGGGGAGCTGTTTTTT.

Written as DNA, the CDR3 is TGCGCCAGCACCCCGGGACTAGCGGGAGCCAATGAGCAGTTCTTC. The encoded protein is CASTPGLAGANEQFF. The V gene is TRBV10-2, the J gene TRBJ2-1; TRBD2 matches 14 bases. In germline, CDR1 is WSHSY, CDR2 SAAADI. The length of the CDR3 is 15 residues. V trimming: 7 bases; J trimming: 6 bases; junction bases outside the gene matches: 5.

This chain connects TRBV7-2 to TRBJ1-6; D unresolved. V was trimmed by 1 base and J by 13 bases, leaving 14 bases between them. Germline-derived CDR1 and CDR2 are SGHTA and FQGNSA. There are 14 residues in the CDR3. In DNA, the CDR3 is TGTGCCAGCAGCTTAGGGTCTTCAGATCTTCCCCTCCACTTT. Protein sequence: CASSLGSSDLPLHF.

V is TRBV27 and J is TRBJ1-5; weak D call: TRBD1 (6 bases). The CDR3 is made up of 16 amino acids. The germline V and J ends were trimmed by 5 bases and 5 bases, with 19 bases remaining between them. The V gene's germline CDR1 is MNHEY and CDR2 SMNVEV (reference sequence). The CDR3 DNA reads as TGTGCCAGCAGTCTCCACGGGACAAGTGGTTATCAGCCCCAGCATTTT. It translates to CASSLHGTSGYQPQHF.

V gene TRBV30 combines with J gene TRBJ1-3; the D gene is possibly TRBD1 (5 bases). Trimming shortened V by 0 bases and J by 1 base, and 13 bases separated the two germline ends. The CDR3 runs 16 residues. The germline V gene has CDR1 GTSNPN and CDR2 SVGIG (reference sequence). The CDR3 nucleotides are TGTGCCTGGAGTGTTTGGCGGGGGGGATCTGGAAACACCATATATTTT. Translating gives CAWSVWRGGSGNTIYF.

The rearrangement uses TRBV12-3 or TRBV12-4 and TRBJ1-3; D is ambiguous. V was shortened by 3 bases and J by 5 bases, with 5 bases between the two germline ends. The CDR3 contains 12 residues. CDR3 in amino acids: CASSLSRNTIYF. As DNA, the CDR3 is TGTGCCAGCAGTTTGTCCAGAAACACCATATATTTT.

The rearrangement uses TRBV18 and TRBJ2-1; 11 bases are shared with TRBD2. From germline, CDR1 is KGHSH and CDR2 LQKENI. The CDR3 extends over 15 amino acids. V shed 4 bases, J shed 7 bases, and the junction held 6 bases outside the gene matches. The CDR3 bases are TGTGCCAGCTCACGAATGGGACTAGCGGAAAATGAGCAGTTCTTC. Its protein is CASSRMGLAENEQFF.

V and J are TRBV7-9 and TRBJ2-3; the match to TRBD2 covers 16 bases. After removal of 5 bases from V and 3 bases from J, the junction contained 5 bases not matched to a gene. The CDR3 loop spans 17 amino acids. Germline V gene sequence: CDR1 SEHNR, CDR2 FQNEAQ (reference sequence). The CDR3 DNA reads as TGTGCCAGCAGCATCGGGACTAGCGGGAGGGCGACAGATACGCAGTATTTT. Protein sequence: CASSIGTSGRATDTQYF.

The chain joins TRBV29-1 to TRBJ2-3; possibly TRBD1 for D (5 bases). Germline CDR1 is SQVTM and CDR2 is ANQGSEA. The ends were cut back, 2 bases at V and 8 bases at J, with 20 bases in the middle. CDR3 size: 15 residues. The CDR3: CSVEKGLPSLTTQYF. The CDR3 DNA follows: TGCAGCGTTGAAAAGGGGCTCCCGTCACTTACTACGCAGTATTTT.

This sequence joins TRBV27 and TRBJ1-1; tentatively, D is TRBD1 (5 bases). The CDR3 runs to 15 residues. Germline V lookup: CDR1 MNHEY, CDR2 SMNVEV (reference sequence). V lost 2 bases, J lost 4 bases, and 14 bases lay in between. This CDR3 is CASSLRGGGFTEAFF. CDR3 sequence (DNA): TGTGCCAGCAGTTTACGTGGCGGGGGGTTCACTGAAGCTTTCTTT.